This record looks at one TCR beta chain sequence and its context. What this receptor recognizes is not known. Nothing much larger sits one base from this clone, and base qualities are not available. The sample is drawn from a study of blood T cell repertoires in COVID-19 (dated by TCRdb to about 2020). About the full investigation: Samples from collaborators originated in the United States, Italy and Spain and spanned both the acute and convalescent phases of COVID-19. The material from the prospective study consisted of cDNA or gDNA derived from T cells, B-cell-depleted T cells, or PBMCs. Deeply sampled blood TCRbeta repertoires from subjects exposed to, actively infected with, or recovered from COVID-19 were included in the dataset. The samples were drawn from the first 160 participants of the ongoing ImmuneRACE study and from 1,254 subjects provided by 6 global collaborators. Where HLA class I and class II types were available, the types were taken from metadata supplied by the sample provider, not from assay-based typing. A de-identified subject ID, COVID-19 status, age in years and sex were almost always included in the sample metadata. The repertoires were released in a freely available public database meant as a resource for research on the immune response to SARS-CoV-2.

Whole blood was collected in K2EDTA tubes by collaborating institutions according to the institutions' own protocols. For TCRbeta analysis, collaborator samples were shipped as frozen whole blood, as isolated PBMCs, or as DNA extracted from either sample type. For this chain, trimming is 5 bases at the V end and 0 bases at the J end, and the number of junction bases without a gene match is 7. Including cysteine and phenylalanine, the CDR3 has 16 amino acids. Only the CDR3 DNA is retained, 48 bases long and in frame from the first base. Via the germline V gene, CDR1 is SGHRS and CDR2 YFSETQ. Overall results and qualifications from the work: How much clinical and demographic metadata was included differed by source and by participant, and the metadata was provided uncurated.

TCRbeta CDR3 regions were amplified from genomic DNA by means of the immunoSEQ Assay, a bias-controlled multiplex PCR. In the paper's pipeline: The number of nucleated cells in each sample was estimated from the amplification of reference gene primers within the assay. To quantify the absolute abundance of each unique TCRbeta CDR3 rearrangement, sequence reads were collapsed and filtered. Productive Simpson clonality was computed per sample as the square root of Simpson's diversity index over productive rearrangements. The immuneACCESS repertoire file appears here via TCRdb, limited to in-frame rearrangements. These files lack a portion of the clones; in checked studies, under half of the deficit traces to unresolved V genes, and the cause of the others is not known. The DNA was the basis for D and trimming; V, J and clone size are from that table. The sample includes tens of thousands of clones, with around 86% observed a single time. The ten most abundant clones make up about 15% of the sample.

The receptor was derived from a woman older than 75 with active or convalescent COVID-19. This chain joins TRBV5-1 to TRBJ1-4, with 7 bases matching TRBD1. The sequencing input was peripheral blood. Read as DNA, the sequence is TGCGCCAGCAGGCCGGGACAGTTGACAACTAATGAAAAACTGTTTTTT. It specifies CASRPGQLTTNEKLFF.